The clone carrying this TCR beta chain appeared a single time. The sample comes from a study of blood T cell repertoires in COVID-19. Overall study: Both acute and convalescent COVID-19 samples were obtained from the United States, Italy and Spain. In each case, the material was cDNA or gDNA derived from T cells, B-cell-depleted T cells, or PBMCs.

Per the original data handling: Estimated nucleated cell counts came from reference gene primer amplification. The repertoire was sequenced with immunoSEQ multiplex PCR; TCRdb's copy has only in-frame clones and lacks some. Clonal size and the V and J genes are those of that table, whereas D and trimming came from the DNA. The table shows 120,000 to 150,000 clones, with around nine tenths occurring only once. Looked up from germline, CDR1 is KGHSH and CDR2 is LQKENI. V trimming: 0 bases; J trimming: 7 bases; junction bases outside the gene matches: 7. The CDR3 loop spans 15 amino acids. The gene calls are TRBV18 and TRBJ2-5, with 8 bases identical to TRBD1. Material for sequencing was peripheral blood. This TCR was sampled from a woman between 45 and 60 years old with active or convalescent COVID-19. CDR3 in DNA: TGTGCCAGCTCACCACCGGGACAGGCCGGGGGGACCCAGTACTTC. This translates into CASSPPGQAGGTQYF.